This T cell receptor (beta chain) was profiled in a study of identical twins (dated by TCRdb to the mid-2010s). In terms of the full investigation: The study deep-sequenced TCR alpha and beta repertoires from monozygotic twins, unrelated adults of various ages and cord blood to test whether fetal clonotypes persist. Replicate twin experiments were performed at different times using different library preparation protocols to rule out contamination.

All donors were healthy Caucasians. Three pairs of female monozygotic twins, all aged about 18 to 30 years, made up the twin cohort. Peripheral blood mononuclear cells were the source from which RNA for the TCR libraries was isolated. Here is what the overall study found, with its caveats: Zero-insertion analyses could be partly confounded by invariant T cells such as MAIT and iNKT, although diverse VJ usage argued against such confounding for most clonotypes. Recombination models systematically underestimated out-of-frame TCR alpha sharing in monozygotic twins but agreed with sharing between unrelated individuals. Compared with coincidental sharing between unrelated individuals, out-of-frame TCR alpha sequences shared between twins showed an excess of sequences with low generation probability. Because the same donors could not be followed over many years, the conclusions relied on cross-sectional statistical analysis. Abundant cord blood beta clonotypes had fewer insertions, young adult naive repertoires showed a similar but weaker trend, and memory repertoires showed no such trend. Excess twin sharing in beta out-of-frame sequences was weaker because fewer shared sequences lowered the signal-to-noise ratio.

Library construction relied on 5' RACE. Sequencing was performed on an Illumina HiSeq 2000. Template switching added a universal primer binding site, and the final cDNA carried a unique molecular identifier that allowed TCR cDNA molecules to be counted accurately. First-strand cDNA for TCR alpha and beta chains was synthesized from specific primers in the conserved constant-segment region. Each cDNA library was double barcoded, with a SMART-Mk sample barcode plus Illumina barcodes, to control for contamination. TruSeq adapter sequences and Illumina sample barcodes were added in two successive PCR steps. Sequencing of the TCR alpha and beta cDNA libraries was done on the Illumina HiSeq platform using custom primers. As for how the authors treated the data: Unique molecular identifiers were extracted from raw reads with MiGEC, and CDR3 positions were determined with MiXCR. For each individual, recombination models were inferred using an EM algorithm with the repgenHMM and IGoR tools. Shared clonotypes were analyzed with the tcR package in R, and sharing was normalized by the product of cloneset sizes. Out-of-frame nonproductive sequences were analyzed to study raw recombination free of thymic and clonal selection effects. TCRdb ran its own pipeline on the public reads, namely fastp trimming at Q25 and MiXCR clone calling, and kept in-frame beta chains. One record per CDR3 amino acid sequence lists the most common genes and DNA. These V and J calls rely on TCRdb rather than the paper's analysis. Across this sample there are around 680,000 distinct CDR3 sequences, with 8.6% seen only once. Approximately 0.94% of the sample rests with the top ten.

With respect to this clonotype: The target of this receptor is not known. No qualities accompany the bases; no much larger clone lies one base away.

V was cut back by 2 bases and J by 1 base, leaving a gap of 8 bases between them. The CDR1 and CDR2 encoded by the germline V gene are SNHLY and FYNNEI. From the cysteine up to the phenylalanine, the CDR3 has a length of 14 residues. Only CDR3 DNA is held: 42 bases, read in frame from base 1. This sample also belongs to another study, concerning yellow fever vaccine responses in identical twins. In that second paper, the authors write: The authors reported that the T cell response to vaccination in identical twins appeared partly convergent and partly personalized. Focusing on identical twins, the study followed the T cell clones that responded to the vaccine, and did so with precision.

The sequence links TRBV2 to TRBJ1-1; a confident D gene designation cannot be given. The receptor comes from a woman under 30 in good health. Material: PBMCs. The sequence in DNA is TGTGCCAGCAGTGAAAGATTAACGAACACTGAAGCTTTCTTT. Translated, it gives CASSERLTNTEAFF.